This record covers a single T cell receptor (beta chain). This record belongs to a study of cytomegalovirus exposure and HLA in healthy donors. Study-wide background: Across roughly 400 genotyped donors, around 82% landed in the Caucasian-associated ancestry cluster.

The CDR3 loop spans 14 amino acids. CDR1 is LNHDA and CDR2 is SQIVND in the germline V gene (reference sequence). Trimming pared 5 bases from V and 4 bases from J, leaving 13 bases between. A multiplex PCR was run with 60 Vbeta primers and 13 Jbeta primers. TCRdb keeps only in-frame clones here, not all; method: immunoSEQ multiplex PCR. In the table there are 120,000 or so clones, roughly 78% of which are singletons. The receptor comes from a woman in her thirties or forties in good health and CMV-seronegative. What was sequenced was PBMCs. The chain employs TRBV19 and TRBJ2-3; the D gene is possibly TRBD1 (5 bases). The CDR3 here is CASSPQGGADTQYF. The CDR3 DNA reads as TGTGCCAGTAGTCCTCAGGGTGGTGCAGATACGCAGTATTTT. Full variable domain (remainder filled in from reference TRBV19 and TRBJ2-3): DGGITQSPKYLFRKEGQNVTLSCEQNLNHDAMYWYRQDPGQGLRLIYYSQIVNDFQKGDIAEGYSVSREKKESFPLTVTSAQKNPTAFYLCASSPQGGADTQYFGPGTRLTVL.